The TCR beta chain under discussion was sequenced for a study of cytomegalovirus exposure and HLA in healthy donors. PCR used 60 Vbeta primers and 13 Jbeta primers. Clones were sequenced by immunoSEQ multiplex PCR, and TCRdb holds only the in-frame ones, with some missing. The sample yields more than 150,000 clones, 76% seen once. Germline V gives CDR1 MNHEY, CDR2 SMNVEV (reference sequence). There are 16 residues in the CDR3. V lost 6 bases to trimming and J lost 1 base, with 18 bases between them. Sequencing was carried out using PBMCs. The chain couples TRBV27 to TRBJ2-5; D might be TRBD1 (5 bases). The clonotype was recovered from a man aged 18 to 29 in good health and CMV-seronegative. The CDR3: CASSTNLRVPQETQYF. The CDR3 nucleotides are TGTGCCAGCAGCACCAACCTCAGGGTTCCCCAAGAGACCCAGTACTTC.